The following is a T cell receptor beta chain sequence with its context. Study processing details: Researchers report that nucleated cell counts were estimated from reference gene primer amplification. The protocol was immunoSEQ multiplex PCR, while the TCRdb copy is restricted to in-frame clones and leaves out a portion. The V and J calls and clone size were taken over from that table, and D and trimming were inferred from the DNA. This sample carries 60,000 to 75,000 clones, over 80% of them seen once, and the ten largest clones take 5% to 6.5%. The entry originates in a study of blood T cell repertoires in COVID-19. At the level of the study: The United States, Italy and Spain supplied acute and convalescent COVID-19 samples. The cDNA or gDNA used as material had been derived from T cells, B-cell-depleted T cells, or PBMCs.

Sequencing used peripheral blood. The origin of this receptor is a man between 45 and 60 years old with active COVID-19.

In nucleotides, the CDR3 is TGTGCCAGCGGGGGACAGGGTTCTATCGGCTACACCTTC. Protein sequence: CASGGQGSIGYTF. J is TRBJ1-2 and V is TRBV28; 9 positions match TRBD1. The germline gives CDR1 MDHEN, CDR2 SYDVKM. V was pared by 8 bases and J by 8 bases, with 9 bases of the junction left unmatched. This CDR3 comprises 13 residues.